These 11 T cell receptor beta chains were sequenced from one sample in a study of blood T cell repertoires in COVID-19. Clones were sequenced by immunoSEQ multiplex PCR, and TCRdb holds only the in-frame ones, with some missing. The repertoire includes about 220,000 clones, 75% to 85% of them detected once, and roughly 12% sits in the top ten. Sequencing was performed on peripheral blood. Every receptor here comes from a human donor in a cohort sampled during active COVID-19.

The chain links TRBV5-1 to TRBJ1-1; TRBD1 matches at 7 bases. The CDR3 runs 15 residues. V was clipped by 3 bases and J by 1 base; unmatched bases: 6. In germline, CDR1 is SGHRS, CDR2 YFSETQ. CDR3 residues: CASSSTGLANTEAFF. Here the CDR3 DNA reads TGCGCCAGCAGCTCGACAGGGTTGGCGAACACTGAAGCTTTCTTT.

The J gene is TRBJ1-3, the V gene TRBV6-6; 8 bases agree with TRBD1. The CDR3 has 14 residues. V dropped 4 bases and J dropped 3; count of bases not matched to a gene: 2. Germline V gene sequence: CDR1 MNHNY, CDR2 SVGAGI (reference sequence). The CDR3 protein is CASSSTGGGNTIYF. The CDR3 DNA sequence: TGTGCCAGCAGTTCAACAGGGGGTGGAAACACCATATATTTT.

The chain couples TRBV4-1 to TRBJ1-4; a weak D match, TRBD1 (5 bases). This CDR3 is 15 amino acids long. Germline lookup yields CDR1 MGHRA and CDR2 YSYEKL. The V end was cut by 0 bases, the J end by 7 bases, with 12 bases between. CDR3 amino acids: CASSQDRGTVEKLFF. The DNA of the CDR3 is TGCGCCAGCAGCCAAGATCGGGGGACCGTTGAAAAACTGTTTTTT.

This rearrangement joins TRBV19 to TRBJ2-3, with 12 positions matching TRBD2. From germline, CDR1 is LNHDA and CDR2 SQIVND (reference sequence). The J segment lost 6 bases and the V segment lost 5 bases, leaving 9 bases of the junction unmatched. This CDR3 has 16 amino acids. The CDR3 sequence is CASSPFTSGGIDTQYF. The CDR3, as DNA: TGTGCCAGTAGTCCATTCACTAGCGGGGGGATCGATACGCAGTATTTT.

A single count supports this clone. The J gene is TRBJ2-1, the V gene TRBV4-2, with D unresolved. The CDR3 spans 16 residues. In germline, CDR1 is LGHNA, CDR2 YNFKEQ. Trimming removed 4 bases from V and 5 bases from J, with 18 bases in between. In DNA form, the CDR3 reads TGTGCCAGCAGCCCAAGCCCCGTACCGAGAAACAATGAGCAGTTCTTC. It translates to CASSPSPVPRNNEQFF.

The gene calls are TRBV10-3 and TRBJ2-6; weak D call: TRBD2 (5 bases). Germline assignment: CDR1 ENHRY and CDR2 SYGVKD. V was pared by 5 bases and J by 2 bases, with 13 bases between. The CDR3 extends over 16 amino acids. CDR3 loop: CAISSSGETGANVLTF. The CDR3 DNA reads as TGTGCCATCAGTAGCAGTGGGGAGACTGGGGCCAACGTCCTGACTTTC.

V gene TRBV4-1 combines with J gene TRBJ2-2, with D perhaps TRBD1 (5 bases). Germline CDR1 is MGHRA and CDR2 is YSYEKL. Trimming removed 2 bases from V and 3 bases from J, with 10 bases in between. The CDR3 covers 15 residues. The CDR3 sequence: CASSQPDRDTGELFF. CDR3 sequence (DNA): TGCGCCAGCAGCCAACCCGACAGAGACACCGGGGAGCTGTTTTTT.

This clone was observed a few times. The chain carries TRBV5-4 and TRBJ2-2, with D unclear. CDR1 and CDR2 from the germline V gene are SGHNT and YYREEE (reference sequence). The CDR3 is 16 residues long. V lost 0 bases to trimming and J lost 2 bases, with 11 bases between them. The CDR3 DNA reads TGTGCCAGCAGCTTGGGGTCGAGCGTCAACACCGGGGAGCTGTTTTTT. This codes for CASSLGSSVNTGELFF.

This sequence joins TRBV9 and TRBJ2-5; D might be TRBD1 (5 bases). The V and J ends lost 4 bases and 1 base respectively, with 8 bases between them. This CDR3 is built from 13 residues. Per germline, CDR1 SGDLS and CDR2 YYNGEE. The CDR3, as DNA: TGTGCCAGCAGCCCAGACAGCCAAGAGACCCAGTACTTC. Protein sequence: CASSPDSQETQYF.

The CDR3: CASSFRTGGTGPLHF. Here the CDR3 DNA reads TGTGCCAGCAGTTTCCGGACAGGGGGAACGGGACCCCTCCACTTT. The rearrangement links TRBV28 to TRBJ1-6, with 10 bases fitting TRBD1. V shed 3 bases, J shed 12 bases, and the junction held 8 bases outside the gene matches. In germline, CDR1 is MDHEN, CDR2 SYDVKM. This CDR3 region has 15 residues.

This clone was detected a few times. J is TRBJ2-7 and V is TRBV4-2; tentatively, D is TRBD2 (5 bases). CDR1 is LGHNA, CDR2 YNFKEQ, per germline. Trimming took 9 bases from V and 5 from J, leaving 17 bases between them. The CDR3 runs 13 residues. DNA of the CDR3: TGTGCCAGTTGCCGGGTCCTCGGGGACGAGCAGTACTTC. It is translated as CASCRVLGDEQYF.